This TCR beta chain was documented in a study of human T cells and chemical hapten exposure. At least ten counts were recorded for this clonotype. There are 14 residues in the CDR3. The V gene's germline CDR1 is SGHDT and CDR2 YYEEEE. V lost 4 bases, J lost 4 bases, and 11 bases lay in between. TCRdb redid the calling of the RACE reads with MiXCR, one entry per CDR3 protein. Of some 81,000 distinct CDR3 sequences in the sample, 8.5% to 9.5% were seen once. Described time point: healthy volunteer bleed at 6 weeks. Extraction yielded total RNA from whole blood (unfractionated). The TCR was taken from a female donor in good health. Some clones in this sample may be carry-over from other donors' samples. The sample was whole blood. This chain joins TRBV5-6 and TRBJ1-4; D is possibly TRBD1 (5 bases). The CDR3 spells CASSRDGYNEKLFF. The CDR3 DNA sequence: TGTGCCAGCAGCCGGGACGGTTATAATGAAAAACTGTTTTTT.